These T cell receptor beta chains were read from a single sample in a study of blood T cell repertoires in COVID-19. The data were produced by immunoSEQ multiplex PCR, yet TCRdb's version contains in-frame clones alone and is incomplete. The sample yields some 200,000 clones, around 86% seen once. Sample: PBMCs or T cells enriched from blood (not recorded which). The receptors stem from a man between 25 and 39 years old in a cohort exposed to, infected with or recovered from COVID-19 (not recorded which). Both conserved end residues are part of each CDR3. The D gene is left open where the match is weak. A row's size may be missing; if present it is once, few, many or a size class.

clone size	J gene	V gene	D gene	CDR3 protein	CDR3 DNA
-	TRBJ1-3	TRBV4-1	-	CASSQGQAPGNTIYF	TGCGCCAGCAGCCAGGGGCAGGCCCCTGGAAACACCATATATTTT
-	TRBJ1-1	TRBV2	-	CASSGEDTEAFF	TGTGCCAGCAGCGGGGAGGACACTGAAGCTTTCTTT
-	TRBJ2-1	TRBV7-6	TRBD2	CASSPRTSGSSNEQFF	TGTGCCAGCAGCCCCCGCACTAGCGGGAGTAGCAATGAGCAGTTCTTC
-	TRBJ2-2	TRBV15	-	CATSRERGATGELFF	TGTGCCACCAGCAGAGAGCGGGGCGCAACCGGGGAGCTGTTTTTT
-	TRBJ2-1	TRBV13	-	CASSSSRGVYNEQFF	TGTGCCAGCAGCTCCTCCAGGGGAGTTTACAATGAGCAGTTCTTC
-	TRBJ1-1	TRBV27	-	CASRTTGLNTEAFF	TGTGCCAGCAGGACAACAGGGTTGAACACTGAAGCTTTCTTT
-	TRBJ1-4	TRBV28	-	CASSQYWTGETNEKLFF	TGTGCCAGCAGCCAATACTGGACGGGAGAAACTAATGAAAAACTGTTTTTT
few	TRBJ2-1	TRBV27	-	CASSLGYPSLLGPISYYNEQFF	TGTGCCAGCAGTTTAGGGTATCCTTCGCTCCTAGGCCCAATTAGTTACTACAATGAGCAGTTCTTC
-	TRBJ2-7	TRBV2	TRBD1	CASSEARGTGRYEQYF	TGTGCCAGCAGTGAAGCGCGAGGGACAGGGCGCTACGAGCAGTACTTC
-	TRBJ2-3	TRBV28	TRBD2	CASSTTSGSDTQYF	TGTGCCAGCAGTACGACTAGCGGGAGTGATACGCAGTATTTT
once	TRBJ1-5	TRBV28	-	CASSLRREGNQPQHF	TGTGCCAGCAGCTTACGGAGGGAGGGCAATCAGCCCCAGCATTTT
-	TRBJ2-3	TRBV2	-	CASSEARSVVDTQYF	TGTGCCAGCAGTGAAGCGCGGTCGGTTGTAGATACGCAGTATTTT
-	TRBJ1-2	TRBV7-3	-	CASSPQGSYYGYTF	TGTGCCAGCAGCCCACAGGGTTCCTACTATGGCTACACCTTC
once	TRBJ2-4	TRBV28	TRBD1	CASSLIRSTGGKNIQYF	TGTGCCAGCAGTTTAATCCGATCGACAGGGGGTAAAAACATTCAGTACTTC
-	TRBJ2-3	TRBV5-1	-	CASSLDIRAGAPDTQYF	TGCGCCAGCAGCTTGGATATCCGGGCAGGGGCCCCGGATACGCAGTATTTT